This T cell receptor beta chain came from a study of blood T cell repertoires in COVID-19. Across the whole study: PBMCs, B-cell-depleted T cells, or T cells provided the cDNA or gDNA that made up the material.

The assay was immunoSEQ multiplex PCR, and TCRdb's table has in-frame clones only and misses some. The sample yields around 120,000 clones, about 85% seen once. This clone was detected once. The CDR3 is 16 residues long. After removal of 1 base from V and 7 bases from J, the junction contained 2 bases not matched to a gene. CDR1 is SGHNT and CDR2 is YENEEA in the germline V gene. The chain carries TRBV11-3 and TRBJ2-1, with 15 nucleotides matching TRBD2. The sequenced sample consisted of peripheral blood. This TCR was recovered from a man older than 75 with acute or convalescent COVID-19. The CDR3 DNA reads as TGTGCCAGCAGCTTAGGGACTAGCGGGAGGGGGAATGAGCAGTTCTTC. Translated: CASSLGTSGRGNEQFF.